This T cell receptor (beta chain) was observed in a study of blood T cells in healthy people across ages. The second PCR ran about 6 to 12 cycles with a sample-barcoded 5' primer and J-beta primers. MiXCR, run by TCRdb on the 5' RACE reads, gives a single entry per CDR3 protein. The top ten clones hold about 42% of a sample with 700,000 to 850,000 distinct CDR3 sequences, roughly 50% of them seen once. The CDR3 extends over 14 amino acids. The germline CDR1 and CDR2 sequences are SGHTA and FQGNSA. V lost 1 base and J lost 14, with 19 bases in between. The rearrangement uses TRBV7-2 and TRBJ2-3; D is perhaps TRBD1 (6 bases). The source material was blood. The origin of this receptor is an elderly man in good health. DNA for the CDR3: TGTGCCAGCAGCTTAGGATGGACGGACAGATACGCGTATTTT. It yields the protein CASSLGWTDRYAYF.